Listed below are T cell receptor beta chains from one sample, sequenced in a study of cytomegalovirus exposure and HLA in healthy donors. Assay: immunoSEQ multiplex PCR; the TCRdb copy retains only in-frame clones and omits some. The data contain 130,000 or so clones, roughly 89% of them singletons. The sample comprised PBMCs. Every receptor here comes from a woman aged 30 to 39 in good health and CMV-seronegative. Both conserved end residues are part of each CDR3. D genes are given only for firm matches. The listing skips clone size in some rows; elsewhere it reads once, few, many or a size class.

v_call: TRBV29-1; clone_size: NA; j_call: TRBJ1-1; d_call: NA; cdr3_aa: CSVNLRLALNTEAFF; cdr3_nt: TGCAGCGTAAATTTGAGACTCGCCTTGAACACTGAAGCTTTCTTT
v_call: TRBV7-9; clone_size: NA; j_call: TRBJ2-7; d_call: TRBD1; cdr3_aa: CASSFLGQGAHEQYF; cdr3_nt: TGTGCCAGCAGCTTTTTGGGACAGGGGGCCCACGAGCAGTACTTC
v_call: TRBV28; clone_size: NA; j_call: TRBJ1-2; d_call: TRBD1; cdr3_aa: CASVEAGTGGGGYTF; cdr3_nt: TGTGCCAGTGTTGAAGCGGGAACAGGGGGAGGGGGCTACACCTTC
v_call: TRBV10-3; clone_size: NA; j_call: TRBJ1-1; d_call: NA; cdr3_aa: CAIGGRLVTEAFF; cdr3_nt: TGTGCCATCGGAGGACGTCTAGTTACTGAAGCTTTCTTT
v_call: TRBV7-9; clone_size: NA; j_call: TRBJ2-1; d_call: NA; cdr3_aa: CASSFTIANNEQFF; cdr3_nt: TGTGCCAGCAGCTTTACCATAGCGAACAATGAGCAGTTCTTC
v_call: TRBV10-3; clone_size: NA; j_call: TRBJ2-3; d_call: NA; cdr3_aa: CAISGLATDTQYF; cdr3_nt: TGTGCCATCAGCGGACTGGCCACAGATACGCAGTATTTT
v_call: TRBV19; clone_size: NA; j_call: TRBJ1-6; d_call: NA; cdr3_aa: CASSIGGSYNSPLHF; cdr3_nt: TGTGCCAGTAGTATTGGAGGGTCCTATAATTCACCCCTCCACTTT
v_call: TRBV5-6; clone_size: NA; j_call: TRBJ2-7; d_call: NA; cdr3_aa: CASSLGGFYEQYF; cdr3_nt: TGTGCCAGCAGCTTGGGAGGGTTCTACGAGCAGTACTTC
v_call: TRBV7-9; clone_size: NA; j_call: TRBJ2-3; d_call: NA; cdr3_aa: CASSLGTHRQYF; cdr3_nt: TGTGCCAGCAGCTTAGGTACCCACAGGCAGTATTTT
v_call: TRBV19; clone_size: NA; j_call: TRBJ1-2; d_call: NA; cdr3_aa: CASSQGLANYGYTF; cdr3_nt: TGTGCCAGTAGTCAGGGGTTGGCTAACTATGGCTACACCTTC
v_call: TRBV27; clone_size: NA; j_call: TRBJ2-2; d_call: TRBD1; cdr3_aa: CASSLARGRTTGELFF; cdr3_nt: TGTGCCAGCAGTTTAGCCAGGGGGCGCACCACCGGGGAGCTGTTTTTT
v_call: TRBV7-9; clone_size: NA; j_call: TRBJ2-7; d_call: TRBD1; cdr3_aa: CASSSDRGFYEQYF; cdr3_nt: TGTGCCAGCAGCTCGGACAGGGGATTCTACGAGCAGTACTTC
v_call: TRBV27; clone_size: NA; j_call: TRBJ2-7; d_call: NA; cdr3_aa: CASSPSSSLIPYGQYF; cdr3_nt: TGTGCCAGCAGCCCAAGTTCTTCACTTATCCCGTACGGGCAGTACTTC
v_call: TRBV4-2; clone_size: NA; j_call: TRBJ2-3; d_call: TRBD2; cdr3_aa: CASSHAPLAGGPYTQYF; cdr3_nt: TGTGCCAGCAGCCACGCCCCACTAGCGGGGGGGCCTTATACGCAGTATTTT
v_call: TRBV5-4; clone_size: few; j_call: TRBJ2-6; d_call: NA; cdr3_aa: CASSQDLGSGANVLTF; cdr3_nt: TGCGCCAGCAGCCAAGACCTAGGTTCTGGGGCCAACGTCCTGACTTTC
v_call: TRBV21-1; clone_size: NA; j_call: TRBJ2-1; d_call: NA; cdr3_aa: CASSKPPLAISYNEQFF; cdr3_nt: TGTGCCAGCAGCAAACCCCCTCTTGCGATCTCCTACAATGAGCAGTTCTTC
v_call: TRBV27; clone_size: NA; j_call: TRBJ2-6; d_call: NA; cdr3_aa: CASSFSSGANVLTF; cdr3_nt: TGTGCCAGCAGTTTTTCTTCTGGGGCCAACGTCCTGACTTTC
v_call: TRBV7-9; clone_size: NA; j_call: TRBJ2-5; d_call: NA; cdr3_aa: CASSEGGAWGETQYF; cdr3_nt: TGTGCCAGCAGCGAAGGGGGGGCCTGGGGGGAGACCCAGTACTTC
v_call: TRBV12-5; clone_size: NA; j_call: TRBJ2-5; d_call: TRBD2; cdr3_aa: CASGTGTRGETQYF; cdr3_nt: TGTGCTAGTGGCACCGGGACTAGAGGAGAGACCCAGTACTTC
v_call: TRBV27; clone_size: NA; j_call: TRBJ2-2; d_call: TRBD2; cdr3_aa: CASSLGGRGTGELFF; cdr3_nt: TGTGCCAGCAGTTTGGGCGGGAGGGGCACCGGGGAGCTGTTTTTT
v_call: TRBV28; clone_size: NA; j_call: TRBJ1-5; d_call: TRBD1; cdr3_aa: CASRTGQGQPQHF; cdr3_nt: TGTGCCAGCAGGACGGGACAGGGCCAGCCCCAGCATTTT
v_call: TRBV7-8; clone_size: NA; j_call: TRBJ1-5; d_call: TRBD1; cdr3_aa: CASSSTGANQPQHF; cdr3_nt: TGTGCCAGCAGCTCGACAGGGGCCAATCAGCCCCAGCATTTT
v_call: TRBV7-2; clone_size: NA; j_call: TRBJ1-1; d_call: TRBD1; cdr3_aa: CASSLAPGQGIPPVF; cdr3_nt: TGTGCCAGCAGCTTAGCGCCGGGACAGGGGATCCCACCAGTCTTT
v_call: TRBV18; clone_size: NA; j_call: TRBJ1-2; d_call: NA; cdr3_aa: CASSPAAAGAYYGYTF; cdr3_nt: TGTGCCAGCTCACCCGCGGCGGCAGGGGCGTACTATGGCTACACCTTC
v_call: TRBV7-2; clone_size: NA; j_call: TRBJ2-7; d_call: TRBD1; cdr3_aa: CASSTDRGPYEQYF; cdr3_nt: TGTGCCAGCAGCACCGACAGGGGGCCCTACGAGCAGTACTTC
v_call: TRBV9; clone_size: NA; j_call: TRBJ2-2; d_call: TRBD2; cdr3_aa: CASSVLAGGAGELFF; cdr3_nt: TGTGCCAGCAGCGTGCTAGCGGGAGGGGCCGGGGAGCTGTTTTTT
v_call: TRBV5-4; clone_size: NA; j_call: TRBJ1-2; d_call: NA; cdr3_aa: CASGASYGYTF; cdr3_nt: TGTGCCAGCGGGGCAAGCTATGGCTACACCTTC